Detailed here is one T cell receptor (beta chain). Its target is unknown. The junction differs from germline at one of its ends, possibly a read error. The record originates from a study of vaccination and CD4 T cells after COVID-19. Study context: Each post-COVID sample was drawn after diagnosis, and the median interval was roughly 100 days (range 35 to 161). Cultures acting as controls obtained a CEFX pool, an HIV-1 Nef pool, or no peptide.

CDR1 is SGHTA and CDR2 is FQGNSA in the germline V gene. The CDR3 is 14 amino acids. Indicated treatment: roughly 11-day PBMC culture with coronavirus spike peptide pools or control peptides (ViraFEST assay). Under the ViraFEST approach, antigen-specific T cells were expanded with peptide pools and TCRs subsequently sequenced. Once obtained from cultured CD4+ T cells, the DNA was sequenced using the Oncomine TCR Beta short-read assay. Researchers extracted genomic DNA from CD4+ T cells that had been cultured. TCRdb reanalysed the PCR reads using MiXCR and keeps one entry per CDR3 protein. Of some 15,000 distinct CDR3 sequences listed, under 85% are singletons.

The TCR originated in a human donor who had recovered from COVID-19. Input material: CD4+ T cells from blood, cultured in vitro. This sequence joins TRBV7-2 and TRBJ1-2, with 7 nucleotides matching TRBD1. CDR3 in DNA: TGTGCCAGCAGCTTCTCAATAGCGAAAGAGGGGGCAATCTTC. Translation: CASSFSIAKEGAIF.